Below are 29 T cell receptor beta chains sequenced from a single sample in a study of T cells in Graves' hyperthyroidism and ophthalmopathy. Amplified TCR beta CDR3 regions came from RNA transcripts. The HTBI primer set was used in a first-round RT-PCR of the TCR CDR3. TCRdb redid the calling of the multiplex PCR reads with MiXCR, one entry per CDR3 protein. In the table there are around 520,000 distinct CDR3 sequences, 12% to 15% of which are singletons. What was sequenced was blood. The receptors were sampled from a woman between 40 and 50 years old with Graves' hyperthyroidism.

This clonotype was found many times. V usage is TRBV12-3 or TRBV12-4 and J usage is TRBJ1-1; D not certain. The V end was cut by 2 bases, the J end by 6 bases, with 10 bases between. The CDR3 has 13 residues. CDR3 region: CASSLYGESEAFF. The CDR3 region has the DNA TGTGCCAGCAGTTTATACGGGGAGTCTGAAGCTTTCTTT.

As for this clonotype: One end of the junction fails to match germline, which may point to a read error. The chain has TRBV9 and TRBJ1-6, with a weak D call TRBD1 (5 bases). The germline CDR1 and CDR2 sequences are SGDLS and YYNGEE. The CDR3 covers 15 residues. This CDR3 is CASSVDGGTNSPFHF. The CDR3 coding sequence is TGTGCCAGCAGCGTAGATGGGGGAACTAATTCACCCTTCCACTTT.

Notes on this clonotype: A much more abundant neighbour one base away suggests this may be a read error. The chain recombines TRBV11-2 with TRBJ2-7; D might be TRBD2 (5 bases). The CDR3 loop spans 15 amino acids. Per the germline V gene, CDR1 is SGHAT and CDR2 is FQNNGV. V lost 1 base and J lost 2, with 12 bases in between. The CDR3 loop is CASSLGGQEAYEQYF. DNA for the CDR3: TGTGCCAGCAGCTTAGGTGGCCAGGAGGCCTACGAGCAGTACTTC. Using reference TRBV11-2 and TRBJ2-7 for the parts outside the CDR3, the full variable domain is EAGVAQSPRYKIIEKRQSVAFWCNPISGHATLYWYQQILGQGPKLLIQFQNNGVVDDSQLPKDRFSAERLKGVDSTLKIQPAKLEDSAVYLCASSLGGQEAYEQYFGPGTRLTVT.

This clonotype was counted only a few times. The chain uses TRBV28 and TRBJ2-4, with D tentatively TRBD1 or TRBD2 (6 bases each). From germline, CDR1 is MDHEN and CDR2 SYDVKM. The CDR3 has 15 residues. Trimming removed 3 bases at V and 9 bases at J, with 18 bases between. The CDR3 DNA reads TGTGCCAGCAGTTTGATCACCGACAGGCGGGGCATTCAGTACTTC. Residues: CASSLITDRRGIQYF. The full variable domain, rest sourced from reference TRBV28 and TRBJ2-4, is DVKVTQSSRYLVKRTGEKVFLECVQDMDHENMFWYRQDPGLGLRLIYFSYDVKMKEKGDIPEGYSVSREKKERFSLILESASTNQTSMYLCASSLITDRRGIQYFGAGTRLSVL.

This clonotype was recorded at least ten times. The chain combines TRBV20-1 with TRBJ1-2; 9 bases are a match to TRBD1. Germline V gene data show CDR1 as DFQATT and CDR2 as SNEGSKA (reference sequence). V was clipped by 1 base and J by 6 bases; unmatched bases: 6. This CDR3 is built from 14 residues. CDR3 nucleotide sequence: TGCAGTGCTAGAGCCCCCGGGACAGGGAATGGCTACACCTTC. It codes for CSARAPGTGNGYTF.

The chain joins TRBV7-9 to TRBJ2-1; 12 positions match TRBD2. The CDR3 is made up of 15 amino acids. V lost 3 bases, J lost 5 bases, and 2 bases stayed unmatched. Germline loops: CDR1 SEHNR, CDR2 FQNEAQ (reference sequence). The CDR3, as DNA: TGTGCCAGCAGCTTGACTAGCGGGGGACACAATGAGCAGTTCTTC. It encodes CASSLTSGGHNEQFF.

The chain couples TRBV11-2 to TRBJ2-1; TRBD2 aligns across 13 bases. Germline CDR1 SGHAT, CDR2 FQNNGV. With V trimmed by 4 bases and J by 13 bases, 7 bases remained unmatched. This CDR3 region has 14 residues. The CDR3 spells CASSSGTSGTHQFF. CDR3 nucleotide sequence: TGTGCCAGCAGCTCCGGGACTAGCGGGACTCATCAGTTCTTC. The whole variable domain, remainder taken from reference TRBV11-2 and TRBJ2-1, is EAGVAQSPRYKIIEKRQSVAFWCNPISGHATLYWYQQILGQGPKLLIQFQNNGVVDDSQLPKDRFSAERLKGVDSTLKIQPAKLEDSAVYLCASSSGTSGTHQFFGPGTRLTVL.

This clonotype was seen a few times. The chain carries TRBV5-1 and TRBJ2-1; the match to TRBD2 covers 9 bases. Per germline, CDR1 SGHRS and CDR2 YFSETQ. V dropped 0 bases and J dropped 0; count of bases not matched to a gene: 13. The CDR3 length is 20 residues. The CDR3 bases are TGCGCCAGCAGCTTGGAAAGTAGGCTAGCGGGGCCCTACTCCTACAATGAGCAGTTCTTC. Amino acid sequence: CASSLESRLAGPYSYNEQFF.

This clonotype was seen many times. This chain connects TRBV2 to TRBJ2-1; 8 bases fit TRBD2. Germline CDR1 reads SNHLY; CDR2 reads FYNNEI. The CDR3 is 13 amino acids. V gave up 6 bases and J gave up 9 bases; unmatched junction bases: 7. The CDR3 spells CASSWTSLVEQFF. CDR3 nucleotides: TGTGCCAGCAGCTGGACTAGCCTAGTTGAGCAGTTCTTC.

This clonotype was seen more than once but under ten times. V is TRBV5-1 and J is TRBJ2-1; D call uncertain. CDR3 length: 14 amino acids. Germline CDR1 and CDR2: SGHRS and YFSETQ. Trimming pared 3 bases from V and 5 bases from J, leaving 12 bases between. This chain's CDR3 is CASSSGEVNNEQFF. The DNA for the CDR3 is TGCGCCAGCAGCTCCGGAGAGGTCAACAATGAGCAGTTCTTC. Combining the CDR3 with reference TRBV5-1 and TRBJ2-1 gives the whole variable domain KAGVTQTPRYLIKTRGQQVTLSCSPISGHRSVSWYQQTPGQGLQFLFEYFSETQRNKGNFPGRFSGRQFSNSRSEMNVSTLELGDSALYLCASSSGEVNNEQFFGPGTRLTVL.

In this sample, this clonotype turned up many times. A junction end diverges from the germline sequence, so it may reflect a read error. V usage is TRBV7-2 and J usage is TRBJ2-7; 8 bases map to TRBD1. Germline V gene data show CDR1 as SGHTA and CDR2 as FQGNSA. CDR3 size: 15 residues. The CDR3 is CASSLVGTGVYEQYF. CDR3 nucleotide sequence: TGTGCCAGCAGTTTAGTGGGGACAGGCGTCTACGAGCAGTACTTC.

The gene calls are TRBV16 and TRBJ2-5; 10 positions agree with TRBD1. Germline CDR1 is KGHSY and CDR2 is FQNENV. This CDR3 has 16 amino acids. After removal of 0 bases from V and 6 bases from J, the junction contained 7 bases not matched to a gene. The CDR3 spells CASSQSGTGDTKTQYF. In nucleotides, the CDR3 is TGTGCCAGCAGCCAATCTGGGACAGGGGATACGAAGACCCAGTACTTC.

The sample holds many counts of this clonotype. CDR3 coding DNA: TGTGCCAGCAGCCAAGATCGGACTAGCGGGAGAGAGACCCAGTACTTC. Amino acid sequence: CASSQDRTSGRETQYF. J is TRBJ2-5 and V is TRBV3-1, with 13 bases matching TRBD2. Germline V gene data show CDR1 as LGHDT and CDR2 as YNNKEL (reference sequence). The trim removed 0 bases at V and 4 bases at J, leaving 2 bases unmatched. The CDR3 runs 16 residues.

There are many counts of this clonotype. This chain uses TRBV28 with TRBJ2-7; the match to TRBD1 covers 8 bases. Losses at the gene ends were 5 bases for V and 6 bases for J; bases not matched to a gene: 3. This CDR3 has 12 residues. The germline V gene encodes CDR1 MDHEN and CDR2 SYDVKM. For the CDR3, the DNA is TGTGCCAGCAGTAGGACAGGGATCGAGCAGTACTTC. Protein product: CASSRTGIEQYF.

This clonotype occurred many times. CDR3 protein: CASSINRGGQETQYF. The CDR3 nucleotides read TGTGCCAGCAGCATCAACCGCGGGGGGCAAGAGACCCAGTACTTC. The rearrangement links TRBV13 to TRBJ2-5; TRBD2 aligns across 8 bases. From germline, CDR1 is PRHDT and CDR2 FYEKMQ (reference sequence). The CDR3 sequence is 15 residues long. V trimming: 5 bases; J trimming: 2 bases; junction bases outside the gene matches: 7.

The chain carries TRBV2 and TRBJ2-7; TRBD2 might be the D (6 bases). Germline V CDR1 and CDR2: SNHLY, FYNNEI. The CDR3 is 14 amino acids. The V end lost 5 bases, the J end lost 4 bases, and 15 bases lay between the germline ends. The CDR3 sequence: CASSLIADGYEQYF. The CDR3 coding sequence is TGTGCCAGCAGTTTAATAGCGGACGGTTACGAGCAGTACTTC. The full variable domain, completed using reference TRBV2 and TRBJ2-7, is EPEVTQTPSHQVTQMGQEVILRCVPISNHLYFYWYRQILGQKVEFLVSFYNNEISEKSEIFDDQFSVERPDGSNFTLKIRSTKLEDSAMYFCASSLIADGYEQYFGPGTRLTVT.

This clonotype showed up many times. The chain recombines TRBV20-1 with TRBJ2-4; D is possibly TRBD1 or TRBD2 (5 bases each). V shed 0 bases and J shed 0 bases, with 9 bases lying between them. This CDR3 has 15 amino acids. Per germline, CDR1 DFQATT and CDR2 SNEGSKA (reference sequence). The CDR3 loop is CSARDRAGAKNIQYF. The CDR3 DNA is TGCAGTGCTAGAGACAGGGCGGGAGCCAAAAACATTCAGTACTTC.

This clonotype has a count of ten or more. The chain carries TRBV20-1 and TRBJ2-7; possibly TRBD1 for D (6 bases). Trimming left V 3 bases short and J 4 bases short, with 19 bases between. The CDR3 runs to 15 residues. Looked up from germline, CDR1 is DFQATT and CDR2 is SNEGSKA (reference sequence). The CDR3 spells CSARSLLGDTYEQYF. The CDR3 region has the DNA TGCAGTGCTAGGTCCTTGCTCGGGGACACATACGAGCAGTACTTC.

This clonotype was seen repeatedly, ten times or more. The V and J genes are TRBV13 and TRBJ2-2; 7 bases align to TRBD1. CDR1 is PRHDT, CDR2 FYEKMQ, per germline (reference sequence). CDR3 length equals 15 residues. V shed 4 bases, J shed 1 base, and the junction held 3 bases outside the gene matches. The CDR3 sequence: CASSSRDRNTGELFF. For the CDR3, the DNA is TGTGCCAGCAGCTCTCGGGACAGGAACACCGGGGAGCTGTTTTTT.

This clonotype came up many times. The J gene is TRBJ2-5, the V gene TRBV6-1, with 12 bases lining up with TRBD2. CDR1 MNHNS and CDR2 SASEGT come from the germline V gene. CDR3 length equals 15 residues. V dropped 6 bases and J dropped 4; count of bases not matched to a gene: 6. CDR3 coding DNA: TGTGCCAGCAGGCCCCCGACTAGCGGGAGAGAGACCCAGTACTTC. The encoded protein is CASRPPTSGRETQYF.

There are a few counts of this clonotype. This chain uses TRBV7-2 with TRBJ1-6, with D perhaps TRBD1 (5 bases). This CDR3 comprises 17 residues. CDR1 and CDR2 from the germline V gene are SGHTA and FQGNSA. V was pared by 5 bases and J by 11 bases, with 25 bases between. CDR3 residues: CASSPIRDPPNQTPLHF. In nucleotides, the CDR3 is TGTGCCAGCAGCCCGATTCGGGACCCTCCTAATCAAACACCCCTCCACTTT.

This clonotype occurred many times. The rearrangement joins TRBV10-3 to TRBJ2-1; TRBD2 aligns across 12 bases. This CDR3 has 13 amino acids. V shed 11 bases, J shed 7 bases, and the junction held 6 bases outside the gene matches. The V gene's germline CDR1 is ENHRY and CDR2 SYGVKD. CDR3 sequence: CAFGLAGGNEQFF. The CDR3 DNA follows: TGTGCCTTCGGGCTAGCGGGAGGGAATGAGCAGTTCTTC.

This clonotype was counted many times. The DNA of the CDR3 is TGTGCCAGCAGTGACCAGGGGGCTAGCAATTCACCCCTCCACTTT. Its translation: CASSDQGASNSPLHF. J is TRBJ1-6 and V is TRBV2, with 8 bases identical to TRBD1. Germline CDR1 is SNHLY and CDR2 is FYNNEI. Losses at the gene ends were 3 bases for V and 7 bases for J; bases not matched to a gene: 5. This CDR3 region has 15 residues.

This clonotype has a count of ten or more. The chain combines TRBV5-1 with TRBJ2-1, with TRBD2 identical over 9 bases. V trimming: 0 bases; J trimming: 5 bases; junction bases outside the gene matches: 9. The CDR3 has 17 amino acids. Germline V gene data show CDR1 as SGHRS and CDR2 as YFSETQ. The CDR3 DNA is TGCGCCAGCAGCTTGGCCTACGGGGGACTAGCTAACAATGAGCAGTTCTTC. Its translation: CASSLAYGGLANNEQFF. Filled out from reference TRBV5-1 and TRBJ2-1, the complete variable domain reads KAGVTQTPRYLIKTRGQQVTLSCSPISGHRSVSWYQQTPGQGLQFLFEYFSETQRNKGNFPGRFSGRQFSNSRSEMNVSTLELGDSALYLCASSLAYGGLANNEQFFGPGTRLTVL.

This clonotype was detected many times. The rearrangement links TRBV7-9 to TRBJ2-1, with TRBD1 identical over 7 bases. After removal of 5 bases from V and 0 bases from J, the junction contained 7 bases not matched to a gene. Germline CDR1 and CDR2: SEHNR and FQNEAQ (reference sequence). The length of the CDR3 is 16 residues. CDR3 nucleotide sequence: TGTGCCAGCAGCCCCAGGGGGACGAGCTCCTACAATGAGCAGTTCTTC. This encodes CASSPRGTSSYNEQFF.

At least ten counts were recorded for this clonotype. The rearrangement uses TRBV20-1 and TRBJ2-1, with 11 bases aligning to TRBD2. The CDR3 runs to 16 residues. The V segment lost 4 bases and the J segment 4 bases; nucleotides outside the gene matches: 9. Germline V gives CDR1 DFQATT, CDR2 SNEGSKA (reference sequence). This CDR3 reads CSANPPGLAVYNEQFF. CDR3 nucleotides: TGCAGTGCTAACCCACCGGGACTAGCGGTATACAATGAGCAGTTCTTC.

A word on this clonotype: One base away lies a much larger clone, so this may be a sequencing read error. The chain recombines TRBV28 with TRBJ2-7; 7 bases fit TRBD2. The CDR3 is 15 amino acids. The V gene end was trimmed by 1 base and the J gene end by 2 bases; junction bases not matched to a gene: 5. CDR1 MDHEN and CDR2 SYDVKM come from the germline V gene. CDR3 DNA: TGTGCCAGCAGTTTATCTCTTCGGGGGGCCTACGAGCAGTACTTC. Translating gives CASSLSLRGAYEQYF. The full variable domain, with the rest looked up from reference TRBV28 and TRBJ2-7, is DVKVTQSSRYLVKRTGEKVFLECVQDMDHENMFWYRQDPGLGLRLIYFSYDVKMKEKGDIPEGYSVSREKKERFSLILESASTNQTSMYLCASSLSLRGAYEQYFGPGTRLTVT.

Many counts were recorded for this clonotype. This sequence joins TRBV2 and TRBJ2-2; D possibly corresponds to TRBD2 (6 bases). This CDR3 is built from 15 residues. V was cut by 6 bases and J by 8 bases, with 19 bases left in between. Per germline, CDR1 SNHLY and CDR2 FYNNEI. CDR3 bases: TGTGCCAGCAGCCCCTCTAGCGCGGAAAGGGGGGAGCTGTTTTTT. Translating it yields CASSPSSAERGELFF.

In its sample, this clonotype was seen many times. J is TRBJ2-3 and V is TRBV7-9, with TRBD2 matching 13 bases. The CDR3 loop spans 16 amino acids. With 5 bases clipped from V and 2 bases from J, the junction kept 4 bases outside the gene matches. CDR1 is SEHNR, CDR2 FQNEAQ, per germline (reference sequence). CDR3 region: CASSELAGGLTDTQYF. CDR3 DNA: TGTGCCAGCAGCGAACTAGCGGGAGGGCTCACAGATACGCAGTATTTT.